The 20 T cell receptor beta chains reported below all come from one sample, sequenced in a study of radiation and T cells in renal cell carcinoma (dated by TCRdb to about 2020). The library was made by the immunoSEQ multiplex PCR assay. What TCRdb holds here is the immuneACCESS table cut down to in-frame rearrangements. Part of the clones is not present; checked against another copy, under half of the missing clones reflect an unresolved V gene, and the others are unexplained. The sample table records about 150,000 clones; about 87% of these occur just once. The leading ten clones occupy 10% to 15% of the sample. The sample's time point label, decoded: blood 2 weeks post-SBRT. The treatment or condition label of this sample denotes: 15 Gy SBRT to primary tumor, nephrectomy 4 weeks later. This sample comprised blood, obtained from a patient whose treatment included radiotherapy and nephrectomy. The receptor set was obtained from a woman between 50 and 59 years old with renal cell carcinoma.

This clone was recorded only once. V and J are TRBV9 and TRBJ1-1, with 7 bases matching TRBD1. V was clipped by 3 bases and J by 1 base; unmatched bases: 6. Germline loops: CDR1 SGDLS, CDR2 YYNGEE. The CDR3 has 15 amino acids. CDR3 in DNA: TGTGCCAGCAGCGGACAGGGAGGGGAGAACACTGAAGCTTTCTTT. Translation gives CASSGQGGENTEAFF.

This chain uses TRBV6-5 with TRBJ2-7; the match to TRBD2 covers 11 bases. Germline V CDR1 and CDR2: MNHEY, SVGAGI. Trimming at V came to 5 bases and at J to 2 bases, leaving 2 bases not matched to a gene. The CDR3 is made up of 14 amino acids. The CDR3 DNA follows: TGTGCCAGCAGTCTAGCGGGGGGACCCTACGAGCAGTACTTC. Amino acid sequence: CASSLAGGPYEQYF.

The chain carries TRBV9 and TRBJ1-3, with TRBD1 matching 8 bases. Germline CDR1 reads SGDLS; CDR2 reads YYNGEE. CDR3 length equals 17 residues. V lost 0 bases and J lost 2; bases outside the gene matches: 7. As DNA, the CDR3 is TGTGCCAGCAGCGTAGGTTCTACAGGGGGGACTGGAAACACCATATATTTT. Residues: CASSVGSTGGTGNTIYF.

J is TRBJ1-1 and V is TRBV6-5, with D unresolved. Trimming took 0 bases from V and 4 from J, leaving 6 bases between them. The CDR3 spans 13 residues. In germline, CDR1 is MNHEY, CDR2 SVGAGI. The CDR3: CASSYSTATEAFF. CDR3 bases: TGTGCCAGCAGTTACTCCACGGCCACTGAAGCTTTCTTT.

The CDR3 nucleotides are TGTGCCAGCAGTTCCAAACAGGGTCTGAGCAATCAGCCCCAGCATTTT. Translating it yields CASSSKQGLSNQPQHF. The chain is built from TRBV6-5 and TRBJ1-5, with D tentatively TRBD1 (6 bases). The CDR3 runs 16 residues. V dropped 4 bases and J dropped 1 base, with 14 bases sitting between them. Germline CDR1 reads MNHEY; CDR2 reads SVGAGI.

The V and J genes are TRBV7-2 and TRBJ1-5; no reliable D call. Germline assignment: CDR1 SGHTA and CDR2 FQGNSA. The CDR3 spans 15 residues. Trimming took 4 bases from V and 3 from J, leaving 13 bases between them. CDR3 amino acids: CASSYDWAANQPQHF. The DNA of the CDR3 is TGTGCCAGCAGCTACGATTGGGCCGCCAATCAGCCCCAGCATTTT.

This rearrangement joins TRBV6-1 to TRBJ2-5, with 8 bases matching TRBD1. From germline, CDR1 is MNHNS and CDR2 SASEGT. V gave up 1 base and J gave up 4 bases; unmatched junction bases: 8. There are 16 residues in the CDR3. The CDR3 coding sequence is TGTGCCAGCAGTGAAGTGAGAAGTGGACAGGGAGAGACCCAGTACTTC. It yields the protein CASSEVRSGQGETQYF.

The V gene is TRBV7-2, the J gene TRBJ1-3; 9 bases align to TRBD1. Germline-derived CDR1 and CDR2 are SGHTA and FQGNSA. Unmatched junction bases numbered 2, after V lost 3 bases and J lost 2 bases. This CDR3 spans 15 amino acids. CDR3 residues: CASSLGQGPGNTIYF. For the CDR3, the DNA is TGTGCCAGCAGCTTGGGACAGGGCCCTGGAAACACCATATATTTT.

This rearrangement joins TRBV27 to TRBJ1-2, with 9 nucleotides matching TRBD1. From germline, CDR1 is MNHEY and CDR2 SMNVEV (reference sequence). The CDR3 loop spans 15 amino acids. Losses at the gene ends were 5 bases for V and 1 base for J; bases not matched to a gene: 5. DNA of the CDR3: TGTGCCAGCAGTCCCGACAGGGGGTTTAACTATGGCTACACCTTC. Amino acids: CASSPDRGFNYGYTF.

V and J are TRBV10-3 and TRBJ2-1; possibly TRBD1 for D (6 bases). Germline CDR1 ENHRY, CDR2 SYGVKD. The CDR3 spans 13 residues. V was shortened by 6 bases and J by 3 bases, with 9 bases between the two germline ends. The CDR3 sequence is CAIRQGFYNEQFF. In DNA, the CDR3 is TGTGCCATCAGACAGGGATTCTACAATGAGCAGTTCTTC.

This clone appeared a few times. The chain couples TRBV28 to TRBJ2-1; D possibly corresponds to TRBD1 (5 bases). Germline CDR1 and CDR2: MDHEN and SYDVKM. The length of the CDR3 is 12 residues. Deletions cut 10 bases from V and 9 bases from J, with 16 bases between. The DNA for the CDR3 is TGTGCCACTCGACAGTGGGGTGCTGAGCAGTTCTTC. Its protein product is CATRQWGAEQFF.

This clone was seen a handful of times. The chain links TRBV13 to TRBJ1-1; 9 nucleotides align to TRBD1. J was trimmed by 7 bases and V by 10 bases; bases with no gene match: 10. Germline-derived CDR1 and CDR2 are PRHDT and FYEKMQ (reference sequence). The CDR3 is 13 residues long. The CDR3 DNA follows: TGTGCCACCAAATGGACAGGGGTTGGTGAAGCTTTCTTT. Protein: CATKWTGVGEAFF.

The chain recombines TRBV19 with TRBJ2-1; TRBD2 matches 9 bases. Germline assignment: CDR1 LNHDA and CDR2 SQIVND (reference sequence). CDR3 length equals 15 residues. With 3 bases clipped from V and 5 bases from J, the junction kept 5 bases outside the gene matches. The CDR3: CASSIEASGDNEQFF. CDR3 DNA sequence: TGTGCCAGTAGTATTGAGGCTAGCGGGGACAATGAGCAGTTCTTC.

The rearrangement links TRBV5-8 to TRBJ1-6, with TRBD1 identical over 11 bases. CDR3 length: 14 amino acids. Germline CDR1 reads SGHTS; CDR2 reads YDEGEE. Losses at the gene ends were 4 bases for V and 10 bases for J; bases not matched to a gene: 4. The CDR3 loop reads CASSPDRGRSPLHF. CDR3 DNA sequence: TGTGCCAGCAGCCCGGACAGGGGGCGATCACCCCTCCACTTT.

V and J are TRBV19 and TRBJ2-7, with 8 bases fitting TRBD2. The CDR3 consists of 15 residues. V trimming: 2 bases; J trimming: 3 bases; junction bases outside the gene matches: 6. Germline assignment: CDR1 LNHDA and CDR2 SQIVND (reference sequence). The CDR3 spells CASSIWKRESYEQYF. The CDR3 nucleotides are TGTGCCAGTAGTATATGGAAGCGGGAGAGCTACGAGCAGTACTTC.

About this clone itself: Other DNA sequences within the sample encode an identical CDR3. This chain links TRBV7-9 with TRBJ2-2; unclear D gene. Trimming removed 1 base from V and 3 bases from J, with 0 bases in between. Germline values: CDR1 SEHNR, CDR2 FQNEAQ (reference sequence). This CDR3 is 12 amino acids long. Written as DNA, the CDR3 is TGTGCCAGCAGCTTAGACACCGGGGAGCTGTTTTTT. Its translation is CASSLDTGELFF.

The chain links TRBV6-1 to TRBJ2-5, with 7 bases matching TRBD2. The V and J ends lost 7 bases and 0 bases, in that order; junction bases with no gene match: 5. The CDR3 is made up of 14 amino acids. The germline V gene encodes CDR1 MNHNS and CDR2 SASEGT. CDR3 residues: CASTMAGDQETQYF. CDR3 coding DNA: TGTGCCAGCACTATGGCGGGGGACCAAGAGACCCAGTACTTC.

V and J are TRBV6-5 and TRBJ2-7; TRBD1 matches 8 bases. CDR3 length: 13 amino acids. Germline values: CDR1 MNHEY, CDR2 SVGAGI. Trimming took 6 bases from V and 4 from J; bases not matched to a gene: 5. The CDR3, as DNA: TGTGCCAGCAGCCAGGGGGCGCGGTACGAGCAGTACTTC. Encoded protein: CASSQGARYEQYF.

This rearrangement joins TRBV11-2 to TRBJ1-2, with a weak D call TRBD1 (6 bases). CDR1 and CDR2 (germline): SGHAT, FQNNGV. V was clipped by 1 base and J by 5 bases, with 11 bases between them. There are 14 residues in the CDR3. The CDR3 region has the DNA TGTGCCAGCAGCTTAGGTTGGGGACAATATGGCTACACCTTC. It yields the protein CASSLGWGQYGYTF.

CDR3: CASSLHPDNSGANVLTF. The CDR3 coding sequence is TGTGCCAGCAGCTTACACCCTGACAACTCTGGGGCCAACGTCCTGACTTTC. The rearrangement uses TRBV7-3 and TRBJ2-6; D is ambiguous. V shed 2 bases and J shed 0 bases, with 11 bases lying between them. CDR3 length equals 17 residues. Per germline, CDR1 SGHTA and CDR2 FQGTGA. Combining the CDR3 with reference TRBV7-3 and TRBJ2-6 gives the whole variable domain GAGVSQTPSNKVTEKGKYVELRCDPISGHTALYWYRQSLGQGPEFLIYFQGTGAADDSGLPNDRFFAVRPEGSVSTLKIQRTERGDSAVYLCASSLHPDNSGANVLTFGAGSRLTVL.